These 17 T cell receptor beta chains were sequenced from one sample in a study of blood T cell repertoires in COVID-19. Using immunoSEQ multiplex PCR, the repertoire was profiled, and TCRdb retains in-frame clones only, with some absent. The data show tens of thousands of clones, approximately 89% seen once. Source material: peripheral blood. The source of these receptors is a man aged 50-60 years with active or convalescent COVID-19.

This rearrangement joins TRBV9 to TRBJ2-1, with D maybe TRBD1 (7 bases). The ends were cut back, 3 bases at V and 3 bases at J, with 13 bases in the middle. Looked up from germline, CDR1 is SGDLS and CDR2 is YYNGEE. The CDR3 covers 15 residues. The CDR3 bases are TGTGCCAGCAGCGCCCTCAGGGGGGTCTACAATGAGCAGTTCTTC. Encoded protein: CASSALRGVYNEQFF.

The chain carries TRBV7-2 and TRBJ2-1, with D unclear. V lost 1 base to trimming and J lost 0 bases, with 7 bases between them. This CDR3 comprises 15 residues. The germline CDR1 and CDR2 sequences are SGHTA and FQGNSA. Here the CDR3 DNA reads TGTGCCAGCAGCTTAGTGGCGGTCTCCTACAATGAGCAGTTCTTC. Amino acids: CASSLVAVSYNEQFF.

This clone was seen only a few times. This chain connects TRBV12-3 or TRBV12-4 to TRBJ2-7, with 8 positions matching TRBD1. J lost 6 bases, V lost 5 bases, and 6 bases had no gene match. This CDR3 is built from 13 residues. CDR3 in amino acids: CASSRTGNGEQYV. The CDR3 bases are TGTGCCAGCAGTCGGACAGGGAACGGCGAGCAGTACGTC.

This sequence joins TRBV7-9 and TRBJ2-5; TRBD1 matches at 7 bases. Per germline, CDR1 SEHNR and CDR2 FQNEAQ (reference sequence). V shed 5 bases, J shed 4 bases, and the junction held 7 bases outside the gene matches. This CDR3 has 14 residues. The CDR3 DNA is TGTGCCAGCAGCCCCTGGGACAGTTTAGAGACCCAGTACTTC. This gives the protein CASSPWDSLETQYF. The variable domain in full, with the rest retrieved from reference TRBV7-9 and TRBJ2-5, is DTGVSQNPRHKITKRGQNVTFRCDPISEHNRLYWYRQTLGQGPEFLTYFQNEAQLEKSRLLSDRFSAERPKGSFSTLEIQRTEQGDSAMYLCASSPWDSLETQYFGPGTRLLVL.

The chain's CDR3 is CASSPMGLNTQYF. For the CDR3, the DNA is TGTGCCAGCAGTCCCATGGGCCTAAATACGCAGTATTTT. The chain carries TRBV12-3 or TRBV12-4 and TRBJ2-3; unclear D gene. Trimming took 5 bases from V and 7 from J, leaving 13 bases between them. This CDR3 contains 13 residues.

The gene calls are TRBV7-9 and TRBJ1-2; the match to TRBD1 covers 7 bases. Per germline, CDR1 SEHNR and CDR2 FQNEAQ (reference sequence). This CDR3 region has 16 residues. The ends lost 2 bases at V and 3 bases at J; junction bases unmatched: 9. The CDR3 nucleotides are TGTGCCAGCAGCTTATATGGAGCCGGGACAGACTATGGCTACACCTTC. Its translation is CASSLYGAGTDYGYTF.

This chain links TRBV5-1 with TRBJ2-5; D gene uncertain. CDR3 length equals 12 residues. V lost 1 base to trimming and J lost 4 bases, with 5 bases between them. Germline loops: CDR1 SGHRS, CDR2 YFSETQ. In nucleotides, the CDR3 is TGCGCCAGCAGCTTGCTGAGAGAGACCCAGTACTTC. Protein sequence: CASSLLRETQYF.

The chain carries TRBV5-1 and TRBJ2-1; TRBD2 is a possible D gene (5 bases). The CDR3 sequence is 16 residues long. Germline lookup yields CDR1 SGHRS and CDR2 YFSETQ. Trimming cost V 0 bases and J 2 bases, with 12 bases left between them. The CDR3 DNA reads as TGCGCCAGCAGCTTGGGACCGGGGAGCACCTACAATGAGCAGTTCTTC. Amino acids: CASSLGPGSTYNEQFF.

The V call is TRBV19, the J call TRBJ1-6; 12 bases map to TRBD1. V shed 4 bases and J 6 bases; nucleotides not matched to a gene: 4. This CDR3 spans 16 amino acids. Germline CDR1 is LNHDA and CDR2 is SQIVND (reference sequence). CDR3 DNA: TGTGCCAGTAGTAGAGGGACAGGGGGCACTAATTCACCCCTCCACTTT. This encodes CASSRGTGGTNSPLHF.

CDR3 sequence (DNA): TGTGCCAGCAGCTTAGGACTTAGCGGGGACTATGGCTACACCTTC. As protein: CASSLGLSGDYGYTF. This rearrangement joins TRBV7-9 to TRBJ1-2; no clear D gene. This CDR3 is 15 amino acids long. The V gene lost 1 base and the J gene lost 3 bases, with 12 bases spanning the gap. Germline loops: CDR1 SEHNR, CDR2 FQNEAQ (reference sequence).

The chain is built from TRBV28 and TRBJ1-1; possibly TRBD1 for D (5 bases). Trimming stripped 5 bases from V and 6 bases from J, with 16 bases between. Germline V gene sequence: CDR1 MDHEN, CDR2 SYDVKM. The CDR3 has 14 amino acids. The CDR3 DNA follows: TGTGCCAGCAGTCGGTGGGACCCGGGGGCTGAAGCTTTCTTT. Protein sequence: CASSRWDPGAEAFF.

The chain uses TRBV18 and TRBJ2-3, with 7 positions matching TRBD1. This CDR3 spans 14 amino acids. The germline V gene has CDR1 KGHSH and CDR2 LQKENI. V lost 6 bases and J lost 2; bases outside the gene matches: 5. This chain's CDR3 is CASSSQGDTDTQYF. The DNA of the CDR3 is TGTGCCAGCTCGTCTCAGGGGGACACAGATACGCAGTATTTT. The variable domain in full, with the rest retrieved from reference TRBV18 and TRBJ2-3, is NAGVMQNPRHLVRRRGQEARLRCSPMKGHSHVYWYRQLPEEGLKFMVYLQKENIIDESGMPKERFSAEFPKEGPSILRIQQVVRGDSAAYFCASSSQGDTDTQYFGPGTRLTVL.

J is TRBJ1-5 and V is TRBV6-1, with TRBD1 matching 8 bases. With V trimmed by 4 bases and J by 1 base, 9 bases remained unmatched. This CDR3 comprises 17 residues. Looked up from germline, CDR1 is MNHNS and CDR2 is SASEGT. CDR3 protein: CASSADRALVSNQPQHF. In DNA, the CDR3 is TGTGCCAGCAGTGCGGACAGGGCTCTGGTAAGCAATCAGCCCCAGCATTTT.

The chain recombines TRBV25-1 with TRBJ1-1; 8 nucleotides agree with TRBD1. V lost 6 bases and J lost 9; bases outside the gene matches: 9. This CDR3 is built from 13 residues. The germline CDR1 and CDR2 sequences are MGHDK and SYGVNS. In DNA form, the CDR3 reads TGTGCCAGCAGAATTACTCCAGGGGGCCAAGCTTTCTTT. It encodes CASRITPGGQAFF.

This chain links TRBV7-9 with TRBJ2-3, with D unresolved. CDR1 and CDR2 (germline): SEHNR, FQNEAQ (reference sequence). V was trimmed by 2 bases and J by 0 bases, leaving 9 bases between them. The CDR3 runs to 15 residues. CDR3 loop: CASSLRDISTDTQYF. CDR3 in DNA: TGTGCCAGCAGCTTACGTGACATCAGCACAGATACGCAGTATTTT.

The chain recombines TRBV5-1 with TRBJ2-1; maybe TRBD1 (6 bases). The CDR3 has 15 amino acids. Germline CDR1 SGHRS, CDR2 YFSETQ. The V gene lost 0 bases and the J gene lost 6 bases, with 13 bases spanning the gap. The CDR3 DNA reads TGCGCCAGCAGCTTGGAGGGGGTGGGGTCCAATGAGCAGTTCTTC. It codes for CASSLEGVGSNEQFF.

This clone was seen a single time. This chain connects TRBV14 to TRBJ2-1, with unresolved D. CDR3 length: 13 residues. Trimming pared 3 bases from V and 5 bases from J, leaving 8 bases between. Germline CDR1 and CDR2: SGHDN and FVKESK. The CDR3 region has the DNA TGTGCCAGCAGCCAGGGCACCGACAATGAGCAGTTCTTC. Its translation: CASSQGTDNEQFF.